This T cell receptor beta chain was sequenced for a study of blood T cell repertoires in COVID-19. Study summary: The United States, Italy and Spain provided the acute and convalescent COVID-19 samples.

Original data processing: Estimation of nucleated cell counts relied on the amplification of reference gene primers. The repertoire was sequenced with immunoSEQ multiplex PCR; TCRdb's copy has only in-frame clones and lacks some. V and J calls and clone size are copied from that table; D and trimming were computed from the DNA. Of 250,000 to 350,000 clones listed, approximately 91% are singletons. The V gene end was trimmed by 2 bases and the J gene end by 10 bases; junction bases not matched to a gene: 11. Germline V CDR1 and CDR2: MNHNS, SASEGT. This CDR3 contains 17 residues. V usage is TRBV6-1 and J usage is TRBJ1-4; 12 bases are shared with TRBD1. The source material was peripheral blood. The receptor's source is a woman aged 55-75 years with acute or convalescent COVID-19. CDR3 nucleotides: TGTGCCAGCAGTGAAAGGGGGACAGGGGGCGATCGTGGAAAACTGTTTTTT. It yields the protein CASSERGTGGDRGKLFF.